This T cell receptor beta chain is drawn from a study of human T cells and chemical hapten exposure. Study at large: Sensitization employed 2% DPC on about 2 cm by about 2 cm of upper inner arm skin.

This clonotype was seen more than once but under ten times. As yet, its antigen is unknown. The study's library attached unique molecular identifiers to single cDNA molecules. TCRdb analysed the RACE reads with MiXCR anew, one entry per CDR3 protein. The sample carries some 90,000 distinct CDR3 sequences, about 9% recorded once. Study-wide points: Significantly more large CDR3 similarity clusters arose among expanded TCRs than among controls.

Time point in this sample: pre-sensitization, week 0. Documented treatment: therapeutic diphenylcyclopropenone sensitization with weekly scalp DPC. The germline V and J ends were trimmed by 1 base and 2 bases, with 12 bases remaining between them. Germline loops: CDR1 SGHVS, CDR2 FQNEAQ. The CDR3 contains 15 residues. The receptor was isolated from a man in his forties with alopecia areata. Some clones in this sample may be carry-over from other donors' samples. The sequencing used whole blood, collected in connection with sensitization to the hapten diphenylcyclopropenone (DPC). The V and J genes are TRBV7-8 and TRBJ2-7; no firm D call. Here the CDR3 reads CASSLGAGTPYEQYF. CDR3 DNA: TGTGCCAGCAGCTTAGGGGCAGGAACCCCCTACGAGCAGTACTTC.